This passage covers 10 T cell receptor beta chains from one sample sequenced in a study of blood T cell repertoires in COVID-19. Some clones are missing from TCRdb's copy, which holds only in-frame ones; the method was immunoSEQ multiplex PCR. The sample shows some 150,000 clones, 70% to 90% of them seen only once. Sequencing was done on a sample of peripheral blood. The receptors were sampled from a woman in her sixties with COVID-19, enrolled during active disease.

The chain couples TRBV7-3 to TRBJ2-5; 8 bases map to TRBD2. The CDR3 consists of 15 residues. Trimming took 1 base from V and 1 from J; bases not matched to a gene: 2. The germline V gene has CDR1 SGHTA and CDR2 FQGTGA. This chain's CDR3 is CASSLNGGAQETQYF. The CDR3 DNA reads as TGTGCCAGCAGCTTAAACGGGGGGGCCCAAGAGACCCAGTACTTC.

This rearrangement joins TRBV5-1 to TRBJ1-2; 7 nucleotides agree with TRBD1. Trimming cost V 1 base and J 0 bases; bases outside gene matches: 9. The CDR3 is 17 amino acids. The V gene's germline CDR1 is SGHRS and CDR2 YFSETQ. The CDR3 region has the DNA TGCGCCAGCAGCTTGCGCTCGACAGGGAACCCTAACTATGGCTACACCTTC. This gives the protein CASSLRSTGNPNYGYTF. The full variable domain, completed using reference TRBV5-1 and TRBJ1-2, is KAGVTQTPRYLIKTRGQQVTLSCSPISGHRSVSWYQQTPGQGLQFLFEYFSETQRNKGNFPGRFSGRQFSNSRSEMNVSTLELGDSALYLCASSLRSTGNPNYGYTFGSGTRLTVV.

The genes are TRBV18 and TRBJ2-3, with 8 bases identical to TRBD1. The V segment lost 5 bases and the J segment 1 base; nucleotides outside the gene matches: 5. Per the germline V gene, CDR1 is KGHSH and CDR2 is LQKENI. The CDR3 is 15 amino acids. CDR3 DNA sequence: TGTGCCAGCTCAACAACGGGACAGGGCACAGATACGCAGTATTTT. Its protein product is CASSTTGQGTDTQYF.

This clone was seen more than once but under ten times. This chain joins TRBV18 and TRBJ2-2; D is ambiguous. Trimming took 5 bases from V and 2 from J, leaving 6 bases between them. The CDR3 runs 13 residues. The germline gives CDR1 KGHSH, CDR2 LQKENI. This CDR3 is CASSSSNTGELFF. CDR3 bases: TGTGCCAGCTCATCTTCTAACACCGGGGAGCTGTTTTTT.

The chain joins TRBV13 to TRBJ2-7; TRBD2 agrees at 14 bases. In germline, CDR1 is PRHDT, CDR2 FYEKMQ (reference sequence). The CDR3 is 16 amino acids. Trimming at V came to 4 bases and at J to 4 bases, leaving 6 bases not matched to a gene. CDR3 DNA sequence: TGTGCCAGCAGCTGGGGACTAGCGGGGGCCGCTTACGAGCAGTACTTC. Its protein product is CASSWGLAGAAYEQYF.

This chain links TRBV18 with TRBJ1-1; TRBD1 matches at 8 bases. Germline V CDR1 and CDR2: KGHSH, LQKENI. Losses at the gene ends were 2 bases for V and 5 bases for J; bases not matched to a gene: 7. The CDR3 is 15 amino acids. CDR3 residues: CASSPGRGLRTEAFF. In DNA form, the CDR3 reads TGTGCCAGCTCACCAGGCAGGGGGCTCCGAACTGAAGCTTTCTTT.

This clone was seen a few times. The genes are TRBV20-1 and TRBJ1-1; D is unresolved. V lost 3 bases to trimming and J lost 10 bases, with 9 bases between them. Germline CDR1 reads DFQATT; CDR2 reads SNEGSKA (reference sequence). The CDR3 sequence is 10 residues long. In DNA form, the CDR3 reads TGCAGTGCTAGTCGGGAATCAGCTTTCTTT. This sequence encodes CSASRESAFF.

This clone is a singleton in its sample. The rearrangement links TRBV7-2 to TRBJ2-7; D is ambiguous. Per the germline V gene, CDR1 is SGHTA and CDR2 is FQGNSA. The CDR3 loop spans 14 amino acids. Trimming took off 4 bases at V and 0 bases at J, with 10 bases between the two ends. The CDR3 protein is CASSSAASSYEQYF. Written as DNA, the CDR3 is TGTGCCAGCAGCTCCGCGGCTAGCTCCTACGAGCAGTACTTC.

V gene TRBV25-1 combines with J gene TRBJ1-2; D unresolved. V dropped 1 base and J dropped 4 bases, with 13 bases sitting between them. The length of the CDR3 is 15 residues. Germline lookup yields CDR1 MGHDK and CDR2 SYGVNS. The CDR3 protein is CASSESHTSFYGYTF. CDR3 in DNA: TGTGCCAGCAGTGAATCCCACACATCCTTCTATGGCTACACCTTC.

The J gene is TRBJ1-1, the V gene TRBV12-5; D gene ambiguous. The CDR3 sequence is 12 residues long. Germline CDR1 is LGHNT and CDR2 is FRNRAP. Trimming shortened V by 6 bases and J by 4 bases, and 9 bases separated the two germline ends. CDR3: CASGPGFTEAFF. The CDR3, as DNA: TGTGCTAGTGGCCCGGGGTTCACTGAAGCTTTCTTT.